This T cell receptor beta chain was observed in a study of cytomegalovirus exposure and HLA in healthy donors. Sequencing was performed with immunoSEQ multiplex PCR; in TCRdb, only in-frame clones are kept and a portion is missing. The top ten hold more than 2% of the sample, which has approximately 120,000 clones, 88% seen once. CDR3 length: 15 amino acids. Per germline, CDR1 SEHNR and CDR2 FQNEAQ (reference sequence). Trimming pared 3 bases from V and 2 bases from J, leaving 13 bases between. The genes are TRBV7-9 and TRBJ1-2, with D possibly TRBD1 on 5 matching bases. The TCR comes from a woman between 18 and 30 years old in good health and CMV-seronegative. The specimen was PBMCs. The CDR3 DNA follows: TGTGCCAGCAGCTTCGCCGGGACTAAGAACTATGGCTACACCTTC. As protein: CASSFAGTKNYGYTF. The whole variable domain, remainder taken from reference TRBV7-9 and TRBJ1-2, is DTGVSQNPRHKITKRGQNVTFRCDPISEHNRLYWYRQTLGQGPEFLTYFQNEAQLEKSRLLSDRFSAERPKGSFSTLEIQRTEQGDSAMYLCASSFAGTKNYGYTFGSGTRLTVV.